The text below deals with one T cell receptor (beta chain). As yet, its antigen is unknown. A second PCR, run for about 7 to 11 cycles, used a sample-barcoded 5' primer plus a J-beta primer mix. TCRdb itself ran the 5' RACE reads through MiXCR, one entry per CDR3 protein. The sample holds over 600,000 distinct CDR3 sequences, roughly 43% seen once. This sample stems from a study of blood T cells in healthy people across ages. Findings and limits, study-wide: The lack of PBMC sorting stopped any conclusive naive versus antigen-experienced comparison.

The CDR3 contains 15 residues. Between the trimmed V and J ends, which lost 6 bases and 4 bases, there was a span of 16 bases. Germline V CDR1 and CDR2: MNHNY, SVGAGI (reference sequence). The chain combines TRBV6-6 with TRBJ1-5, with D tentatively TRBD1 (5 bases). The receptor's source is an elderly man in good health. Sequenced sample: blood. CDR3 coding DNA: TGTGCCAGCAGCCACCTGGAGGGGATTAATCAGCCCCAGCATTTT. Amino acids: CASSHLEGINQPQHF.